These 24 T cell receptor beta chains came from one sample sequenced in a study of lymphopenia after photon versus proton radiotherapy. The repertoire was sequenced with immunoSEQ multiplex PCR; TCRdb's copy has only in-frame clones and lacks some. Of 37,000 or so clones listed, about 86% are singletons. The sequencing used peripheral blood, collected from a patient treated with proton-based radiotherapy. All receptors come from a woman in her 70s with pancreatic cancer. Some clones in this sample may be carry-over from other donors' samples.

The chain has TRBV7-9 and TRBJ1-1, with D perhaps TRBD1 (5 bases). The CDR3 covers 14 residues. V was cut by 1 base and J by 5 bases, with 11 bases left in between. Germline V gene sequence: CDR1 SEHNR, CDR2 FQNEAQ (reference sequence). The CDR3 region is CASSLGGAWTEAFF. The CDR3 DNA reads TGTGCCAGCAGCTTAGGAGGGGCATGGACTGAAGCTTTCTTT.

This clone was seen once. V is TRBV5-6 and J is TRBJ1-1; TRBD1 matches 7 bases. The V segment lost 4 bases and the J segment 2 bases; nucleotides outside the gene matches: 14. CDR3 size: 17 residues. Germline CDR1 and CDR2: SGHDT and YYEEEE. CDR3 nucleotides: TGTGCCAGCAGCCCCGTAAGGGGGCGACGAGGTAACACTGAAGCTTTCTTT. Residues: CASSPVRGRRGNTEAFF.

CDR3 DNA: TGTGCCAGCAGCCCTCTTAGGGGATCTGGGGCCAACGTCCTGACTTTC. This encodes CASSPLRGSGANVLTF. The chain joins TRBV5-5 to TRBJ2-6; the D gene is possibly TRBD1 (5 bases). Germline CDR1 is SGHKS and CDR2 is YYEKEE (reference sequence). The CDR3 consists of 16 residues. V was clipped by 4 bases and J by 1 base, with 12 bases between them.

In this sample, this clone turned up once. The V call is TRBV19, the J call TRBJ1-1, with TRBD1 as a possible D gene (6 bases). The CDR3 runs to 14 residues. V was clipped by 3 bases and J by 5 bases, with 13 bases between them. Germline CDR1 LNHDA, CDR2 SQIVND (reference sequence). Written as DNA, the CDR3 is TGTGCCAGTAGTATCCGGGGGGCAACGACTGAAGCTTTCTTT. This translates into CASSIRGATTEAFF.

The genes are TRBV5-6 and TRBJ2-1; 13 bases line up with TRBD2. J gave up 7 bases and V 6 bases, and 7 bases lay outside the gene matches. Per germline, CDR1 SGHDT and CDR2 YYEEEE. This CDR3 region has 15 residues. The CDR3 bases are TGTGCCAGCAAACTAGCGGGAGGGCCCAGGAATGAGCAGTTCTTC. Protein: CASKLAGGPRNEQFF.

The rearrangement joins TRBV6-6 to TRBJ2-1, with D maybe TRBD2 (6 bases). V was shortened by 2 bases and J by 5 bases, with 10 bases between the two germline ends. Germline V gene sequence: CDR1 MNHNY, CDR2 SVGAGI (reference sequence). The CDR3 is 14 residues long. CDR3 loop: CASSYMGLHNEQFF. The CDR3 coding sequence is TGTGCCAGCAGTTACATGGGACTTCACAATGAGCAGTTCTTC.

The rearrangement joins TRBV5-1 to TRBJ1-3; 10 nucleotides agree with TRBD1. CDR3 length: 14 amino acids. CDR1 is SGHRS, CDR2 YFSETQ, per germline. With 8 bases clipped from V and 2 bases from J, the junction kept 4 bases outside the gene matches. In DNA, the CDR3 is TGCGCCAGTGGACAGGGGGTGGCTGGAAACACCATATATTTT. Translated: CASGQGVAGNTIYF.

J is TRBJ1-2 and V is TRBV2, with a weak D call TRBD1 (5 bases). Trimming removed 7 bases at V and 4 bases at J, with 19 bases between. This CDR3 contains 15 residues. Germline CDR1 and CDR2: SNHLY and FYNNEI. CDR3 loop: CASNPTRGQAYGYTF. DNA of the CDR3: TGTGCCAGCAATCCCACGAGGGGTCAGGCCTATGGCTACACCTTC.

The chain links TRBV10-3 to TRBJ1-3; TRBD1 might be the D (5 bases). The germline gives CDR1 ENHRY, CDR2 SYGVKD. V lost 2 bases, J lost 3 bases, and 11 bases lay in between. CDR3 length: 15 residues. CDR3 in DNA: TGTGCCATCAGTGAGGCCGGGACTGGTGGAAACACCATATATTTT. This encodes CAISEAGTGGNTIYF.

The CDR3 region is CASSQTVAEQYF. The CDR3 region has the DNA TGTGCCAGCAGCCAGACAGTCGCCGAGCAGTACTTC. The V and J genes are TRBV11-2 and TRBJ2-7, with D perhaps TRBD1 (5 bases). Germline CDR1 and CDR2: SGHAT and FQNNGV. Trimming left V 5 bases short and J 6 bases short, with 11 bases between. This CDR3 is built from 12 residues.

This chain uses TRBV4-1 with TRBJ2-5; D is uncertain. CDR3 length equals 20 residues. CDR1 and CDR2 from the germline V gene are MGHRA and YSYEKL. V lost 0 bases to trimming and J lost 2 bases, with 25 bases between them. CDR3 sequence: CASSQDQGATPPAKQETQYF. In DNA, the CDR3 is TGCGCCAGCAGCCAAGATCAAGGAGCCACCCCTCCAGCGAAACAAGAGACCCAGTACTTC.

CDR3 nucleotide sequence: TGTGCCAGCAGTTTAGGGGGCGATGAAAAACTGTTTTTT. Encoded protein: CASSLGGDEKLFF. The rearrangement links TRBV28 to TRBJ1-4, with D maybe TRBD1 (6 bases). The length of the CDR3 is 13 residues. CDR1 MDHEN and CDR2 SYDVKM come from the germline V gene. V lost 2 bases and J 6 bases, leaving 7 bases between the germline ends. The variable domain in full, completed from reference TRBV28 and TRBJ1-4, reads DVKVTQSSRYLVKRTGEKVFLECVQDMDHENMFWYRQDPGLGLRLIYFSYDVKMKEKGDIPEGYSVSREKKERFSLILESASTNQTSMYLCASSLGGDEKLFFGSGTQLSVL.

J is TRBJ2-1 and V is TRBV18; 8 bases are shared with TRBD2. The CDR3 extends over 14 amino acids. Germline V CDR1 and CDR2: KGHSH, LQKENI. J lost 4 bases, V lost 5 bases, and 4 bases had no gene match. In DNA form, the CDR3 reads TGTGCCAGCTCAAGGAGCGGGGGATACAATGAGCAGTTCTTC. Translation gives CASSRSGGYNEQFF.

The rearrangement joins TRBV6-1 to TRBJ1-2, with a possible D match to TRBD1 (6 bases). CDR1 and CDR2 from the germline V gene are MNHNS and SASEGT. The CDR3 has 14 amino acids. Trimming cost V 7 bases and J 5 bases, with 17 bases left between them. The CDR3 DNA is TGTGCCAGCATCATGGACAGATGGAATTATGGCTACACCTTC. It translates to CASIMDRWNYGYTF.

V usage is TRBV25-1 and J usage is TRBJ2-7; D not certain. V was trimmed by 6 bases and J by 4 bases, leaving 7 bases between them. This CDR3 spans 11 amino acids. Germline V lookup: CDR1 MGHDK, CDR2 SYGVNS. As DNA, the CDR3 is TGTGCCAGCAGCATAGTGTACGAGCAGTACTTC. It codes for CASSIVYEQYF.

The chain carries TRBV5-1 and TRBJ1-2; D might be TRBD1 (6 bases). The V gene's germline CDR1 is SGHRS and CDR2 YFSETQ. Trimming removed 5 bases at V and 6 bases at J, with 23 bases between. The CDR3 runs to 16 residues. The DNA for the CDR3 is TGCGCCAGCAGTTCCGAGGGGCAGGGGAAAATCAATGGCTACACCTTC. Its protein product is CASSSEGQGKINGYTF.

In nucleotides, the CDR3 is TGTGCCAGCAGTCCCGGACTAGCGGGACCCTCCTACGAGCAGTACTTC. This translates into CASSPGLAGPSYEQYF. The J gene is TRBJ2-7, the V gene TRBV27; 12 bases line up with TRBD2. CDR1 is MNHEY, CDR2 SMNVEV, per germline (reference sequence). The CDR3 extends over 16 amino acids. Trimming at V came to 5 bases and at J to 0 bases, leaving 5 bases not matched to a gene.

CDR3 bases: TGTGCCAGCAGTGAAGGGACAGGGGGCGGTGAAAAACTGTTTTTT. It specifies CASSEGTGGGEKLFF. V usage is TRBV6-1 and J usage is TRBJ1-4; 11 positions agree with TRBD1. Germline CDR1 reads MNHNS; CDR2 reads SASEGT. Trimming at V came to 1 base and at J to 7 bases, leaving 2 bases not matched to a gene. This CDR3 spans 15 amino acids.

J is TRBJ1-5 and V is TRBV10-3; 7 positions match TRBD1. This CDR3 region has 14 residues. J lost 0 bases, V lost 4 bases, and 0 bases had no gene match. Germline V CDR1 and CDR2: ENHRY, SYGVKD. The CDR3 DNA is TGTGCCATCAGTGGACAGGGTAGCAATCAGCCCCAGCATTTT. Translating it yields CAISGQGSNQPQHF.

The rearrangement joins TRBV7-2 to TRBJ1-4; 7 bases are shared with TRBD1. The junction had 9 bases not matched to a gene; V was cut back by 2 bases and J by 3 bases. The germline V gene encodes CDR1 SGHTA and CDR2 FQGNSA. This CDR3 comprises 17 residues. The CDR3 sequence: CASSLNSQGVANEKLFF. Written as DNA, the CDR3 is TGTGCCAGCAGCTTAAACTCCCAGGGGGTCGCTAATGAAAAACTGTTTTTT.

The CDR3 DNA reads as TGTGCCAGCAGTTTGAGCCGACTAGGGACCGGGGAGCTGTTTTTT. It yields the protein CASSLSRLGTGELFF. The V gene is TRBV28, the J gene TRBJ2-2; D is possibly TRBD2 (6 bases). Trimming removed 3 bases at V and 5 bases at J, with 13 bases between. Germline CDR1 MDHEN, CDR2 SYDVKM. The CDR3 is 15 residues long.

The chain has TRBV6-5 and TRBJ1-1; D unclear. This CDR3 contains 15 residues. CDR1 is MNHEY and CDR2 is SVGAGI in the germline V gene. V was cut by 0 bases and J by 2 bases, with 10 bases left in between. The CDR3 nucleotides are TGTGCCAGCAGTTACTCGATTAACGGAAACACTGAAGCTTTCTTT. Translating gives CASSYSINGNTEAFF.

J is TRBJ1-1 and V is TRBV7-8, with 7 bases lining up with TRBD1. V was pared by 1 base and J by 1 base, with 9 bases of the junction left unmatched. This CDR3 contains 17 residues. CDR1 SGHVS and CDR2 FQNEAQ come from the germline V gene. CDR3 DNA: TGTGCCAGCAGCTTAGGAGTACCGGACAGGAAGAACACTGAAGCTTTCTTT. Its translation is CASSLGVPDRKNTEAFF. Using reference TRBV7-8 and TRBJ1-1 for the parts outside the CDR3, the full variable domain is GAGVSQSPRYKVAKRGQDVALRCDPISGHVSLFWYQQALGQGPEFLTYFQNEAQLDKSGLPSDRFFAERPEGSVSTLKIQRTQQEDSAVYLCASSLGVPDRKNTEAFFGQGTRLTVV.

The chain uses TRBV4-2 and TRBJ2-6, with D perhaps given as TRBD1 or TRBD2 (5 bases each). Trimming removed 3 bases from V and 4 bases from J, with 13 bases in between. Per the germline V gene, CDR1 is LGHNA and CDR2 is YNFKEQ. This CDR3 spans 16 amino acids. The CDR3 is CASSQKVGTGANVLTF. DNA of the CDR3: TGTGCCAGCAGCCAGAAGGTAGGGACCGGGGCCAACGTCCTGACTTTC.